Listed below are T cell receptor beta chains from one sample, sequenced in a study of T-cell reconstitution after alpha-beta-depleted transplantation in children. One entry per CDR3 protein results from TCRdb running MiXCR on the PCR reads. The table records about 98,000 distinct CDR3 sequences, about 5.6% of them present only once. This specimen consisted of PBMCs, mostly from graft donor cells, obtained 60 days after TCRalphabeta/CD19-depleted stem cell transplant. All receptors derive from a female patient aged 2 to 10 who had a stem cell transplant for Fanconi anemia, so the T cells may come from the graft donor. Both conserved end residues are part of each CDR3. D genes are given only for firm matches. Clone size appears in some rows only: once, few, many, or a class for an expanded clone.

TRBV2	13	-	TRBJ2-1	TRBD2	CASRQREYNEQFF	TGTGCCAGCAGACAGCGGGAGTACAATGAGCAGTTCTTC
TRBV6-2/TRBV6-3	14	few	TRBJ1-2	-	CASSRVFGDYGYTF	TGTGCCAGCAGCCGCGTGTTCGGGGACTATGGCTACACCTTC
TRBV10-3	13	many	TRBJ2-7	TRBD1	CAISPGQGDEQYF	TGTGCCATCAGCCCGGGACAGGGAGACGAGCAGTACTTC
TRBV13	18	many	TRBJ1-2	-	CASSPVGMGGPSNYGYTF	TGTGCCAGCAGCCCAGTCGGCATGGGGGGGCCGTCTAACTATGGCTACACCTTC
TRBV1	14	many	TRBJ2-3	-	CTSSQEGGGDTQYF	TGCACCAGCAGCCAGGAAGGGGGGGGAGATACGCAGTATTTT
TRBV5-6	15	many	TRBJ2-3	TRBD1	CASSLGQGIGDTQYF	TGTGCCAGCAGCCTCGGACAGGGGATAGGAGATACGCAGTATTTT
TRBV7-9	10	-	TRBJ2-1	-	CASSLGEQFF	TGTGCCAGCAGCTTGGGTGAGCAGTTCTTC
TRBV5-1	14	many	TRBJ2-3	-	CASSPPAVGDTQYF	TGCGCCAGCAGCCCACCGGCCGTGGGAGATACGCAGTATTTT
TRBV6-1	16	many	TRBJ2-1	-	CASSENLGDPYNEQFF	TGTGCCAGCAGTGAAAATTTAGGGGACCCGTACAATGAGCAGTTCTTC
TRBV25-1	12	-	TRBJ2-1	-	CASSRLENEQFF	TGTGCCAGCAGCCGACTTGAAAATGAGCAGTTCTTC
TRBV12-3/TRBV12-4	13	many	TRBJ2-7	-	CASSLGGVYEQYF	TGTGCCAGCAGTTTGGGGGGCGTCTACGAGCAGTACTTC
TRBV6-1	16	many	TRBJ2-3	TRBD2	CASNRGGLAGEDTQYF	TGTGCCAGCAATAGGGGGGGACTAGCGGGAGAAGATACGCAGTATTTT
TRBV4-2	15	-	TRBJ1-2	TRBD1	CASSPRDRVNYGYTF	TGTGCCAGCAGCCCCCGGGACAGGGTCAACTATGGCTACACCTTC